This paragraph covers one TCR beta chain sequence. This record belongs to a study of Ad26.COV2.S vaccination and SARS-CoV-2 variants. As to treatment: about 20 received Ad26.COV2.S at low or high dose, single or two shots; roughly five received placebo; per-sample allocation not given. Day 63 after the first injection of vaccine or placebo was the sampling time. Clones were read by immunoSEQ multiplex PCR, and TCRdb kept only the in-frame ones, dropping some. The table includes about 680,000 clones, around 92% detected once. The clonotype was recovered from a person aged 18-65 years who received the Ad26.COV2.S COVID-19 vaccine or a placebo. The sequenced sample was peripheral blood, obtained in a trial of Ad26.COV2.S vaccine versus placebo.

The DNA for the CDR3 is TGTGCCAGCAGCTTAGCAGGGATTGGTGAAAAACTGTTTTTT. Translation: CASSLAGIGEKLFF. The J gene is TRBJ1-4, the V gene TRBV7-9; D is uncertain. Per the germline V gene, CDR1 is SEHNR and CDR2 is FQNEAQ (reference sequence). Trimming took off 0 bases at V and 7 bases at J, with 9 bases between the two ends. The length of the CDR3 is 14 residues.